The following is a T cell receptor (beta chain) sequence with its context. The antigen is undetermined. These data belong to a study of T cell responses to AZD1222 COVID-19 vaccine. Here immunoSEQ multiplex PCR was the method, and the copy in TCRdb shows in-frame clones only, minus some. In the table there are more than 95,000 clones, roughly nine tenths of which are singletons. V was cut by 0 bases and J by 1 base, with 10 bases left in between. CDR1 MNHEY and CDR2 SVGAGI come from the germline V gene. This CDR3 contains 15 residues. The study, taken as a whole, reports: The study found vaccine-associated CD4 TCRs spanning spike, dominant at 160-218 and 743-854. Reports indicate that nearly half of spike-specific TCRs are directed at unmutated variant regions. Most donors were white British, females outnumbered males, and clonal diversity was possibly underestimated.

The chain uses TRBV6-5 and TRBJ2-7; a possible D gene is TRBD1 (5 bases). The sequences come from peripheral blood, collected on day 0 of AZD1222 vaccination. The source is an adult in good health. DNA of the CDR3: TGTGCCAGCAGTTACTCGTGGCAGGGATCCTACGAGCAGTACTTC. This sequence encodes CASSYSWQGSYEQYF.